This T cell receptor (beta chain) was sequenced during a study of shared clonotypes between healthy human individuals. TCRdb's copy holds only in-frame clones and misses some; the assay was immunoSEQ multiplex PCR. The sample yields 2 million to 2.5 million clones, over 85% seen once. The V gene's germline CDR1 is ENHRY and CDR2 SYGVKD. The V end lost 3 bases, the J end lost 8 bases, and 13 bases lay between the germline ends. The CDR3 contains 13 residues. The chain joins TRBV10-3 to TRBJ1-2, with D possibly TRBD1 on 6 matching bases. This clonotype was obtained from a young man in good health. Some clones in this sample may be carry-over from other donors' samples. The specimen sequenced was naive CD4+ T cells from PBMCs. Subset denoted: CD45RA+ positively selected. This chain's CDR3 is CAISDQGGGGYTF. CDR3 bases: TGTGCCATCAGTGACCAGGGAGGGGGAGGCTACACCTTC.